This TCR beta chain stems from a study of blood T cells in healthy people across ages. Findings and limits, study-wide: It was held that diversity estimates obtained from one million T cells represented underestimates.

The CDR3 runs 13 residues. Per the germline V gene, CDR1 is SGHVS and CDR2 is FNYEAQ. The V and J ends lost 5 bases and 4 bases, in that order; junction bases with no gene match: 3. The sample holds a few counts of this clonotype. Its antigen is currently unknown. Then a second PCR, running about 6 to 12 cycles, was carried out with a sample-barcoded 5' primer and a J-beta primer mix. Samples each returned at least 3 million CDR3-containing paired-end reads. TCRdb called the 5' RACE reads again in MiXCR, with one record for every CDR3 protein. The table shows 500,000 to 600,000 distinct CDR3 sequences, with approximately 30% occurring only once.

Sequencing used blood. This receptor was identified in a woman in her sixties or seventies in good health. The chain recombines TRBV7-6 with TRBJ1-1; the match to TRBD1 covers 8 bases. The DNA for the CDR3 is TGTGCCAGCAGCACGACAGGGGCCACTGAAGCTTTCTTT. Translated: CASSTTGATEAFF.